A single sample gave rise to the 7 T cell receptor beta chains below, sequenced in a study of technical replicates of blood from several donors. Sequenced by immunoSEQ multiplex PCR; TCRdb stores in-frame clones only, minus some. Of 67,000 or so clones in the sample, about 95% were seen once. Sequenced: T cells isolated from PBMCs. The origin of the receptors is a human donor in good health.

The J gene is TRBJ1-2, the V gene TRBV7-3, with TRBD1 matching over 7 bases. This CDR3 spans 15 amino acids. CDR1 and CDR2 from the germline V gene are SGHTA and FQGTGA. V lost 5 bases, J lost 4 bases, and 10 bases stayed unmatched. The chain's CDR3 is CASSRFRTGPYGYTF. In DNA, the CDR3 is TGTGCCAGCAGCCGATTTCGGACAGGTCCCTATGGCTACACCTTC.

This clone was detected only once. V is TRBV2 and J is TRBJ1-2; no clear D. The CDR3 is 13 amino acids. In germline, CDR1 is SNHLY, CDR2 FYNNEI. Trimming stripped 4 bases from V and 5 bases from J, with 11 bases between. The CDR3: CASSVTASYGYTF. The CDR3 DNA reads TGTGCCAGCAGTGTTACAGCATCGTATGGCTACACCTTC. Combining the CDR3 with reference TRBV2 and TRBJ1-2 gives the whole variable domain EPEVTQTPSHQVTQMGQEVILRCVPISNHLYFYWYRQILGQKVEFLVSFYNNEISEKSEIFDDQFSVERPDGSNFTLKIRSTKLEDSAMYFCASSVTASYGYTFGSGTRLTVV.

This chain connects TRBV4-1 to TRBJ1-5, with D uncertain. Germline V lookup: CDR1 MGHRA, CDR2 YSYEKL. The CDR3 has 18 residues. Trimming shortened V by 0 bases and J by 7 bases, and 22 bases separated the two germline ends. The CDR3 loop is CASSQDSFIPLARQPQHF. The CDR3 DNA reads TGCGCCAGCAGCCAAGATTCGTTTATCCCGCTTGCGAGGCAGCCCCAGCATTTT.

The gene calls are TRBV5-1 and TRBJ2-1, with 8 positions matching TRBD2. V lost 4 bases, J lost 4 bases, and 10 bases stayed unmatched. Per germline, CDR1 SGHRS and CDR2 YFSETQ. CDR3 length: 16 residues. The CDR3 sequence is CASSQSAGGLYNEQFF. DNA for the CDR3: TGCGCCAGCAGCCAGTCCGCGGGGGGCCTTTACAATGAGCAGTTCTTC.

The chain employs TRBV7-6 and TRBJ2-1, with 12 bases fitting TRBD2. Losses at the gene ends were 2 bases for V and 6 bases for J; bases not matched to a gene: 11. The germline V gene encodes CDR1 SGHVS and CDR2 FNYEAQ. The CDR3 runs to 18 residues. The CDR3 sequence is CASSLSPSASGRVNEQFF. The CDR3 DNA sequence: TGTGCCAGCAGCTTAAGCCCCTCAGCTAGCGGGAGGGTCAATGAGCAGTTCTTC.

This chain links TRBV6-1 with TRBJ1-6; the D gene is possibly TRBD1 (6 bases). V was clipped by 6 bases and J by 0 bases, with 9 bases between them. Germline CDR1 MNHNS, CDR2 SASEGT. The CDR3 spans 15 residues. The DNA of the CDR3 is TGTGCCAGCAGCGGGACAAGCTCCTATAATTCACCCCTCCACTTT. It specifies CASSGTSSYNSPLHF.

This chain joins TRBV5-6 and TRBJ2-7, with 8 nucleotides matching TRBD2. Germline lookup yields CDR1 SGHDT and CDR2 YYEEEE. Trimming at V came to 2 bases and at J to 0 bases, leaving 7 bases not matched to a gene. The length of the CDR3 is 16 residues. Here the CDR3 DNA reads TGTGCCAGCAGCTTTAATAGCGGGGAACCCTCCTACGAGCAGTACTTC. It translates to CASSFNSGEPSYEQYF.